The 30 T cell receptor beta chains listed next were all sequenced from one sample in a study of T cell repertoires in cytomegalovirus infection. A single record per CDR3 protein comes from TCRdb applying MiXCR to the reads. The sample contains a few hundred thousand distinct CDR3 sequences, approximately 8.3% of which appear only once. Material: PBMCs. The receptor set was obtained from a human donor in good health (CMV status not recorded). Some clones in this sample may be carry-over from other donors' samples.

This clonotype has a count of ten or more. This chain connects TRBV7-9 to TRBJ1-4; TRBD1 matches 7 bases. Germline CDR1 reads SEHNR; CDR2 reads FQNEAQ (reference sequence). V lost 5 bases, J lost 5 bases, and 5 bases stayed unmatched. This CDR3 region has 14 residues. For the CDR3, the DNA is TGTGCCAGCAGCCTCGGGACAGAAAATGAAAAACTGTTTTTT. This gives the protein CASSLGTENEKLFF.

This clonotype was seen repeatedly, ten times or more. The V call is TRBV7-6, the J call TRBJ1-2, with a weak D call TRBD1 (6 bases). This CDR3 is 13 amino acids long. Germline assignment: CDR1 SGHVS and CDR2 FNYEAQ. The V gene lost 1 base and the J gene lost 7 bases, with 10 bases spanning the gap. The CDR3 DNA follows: TGTGCCAGCAGCTTAGACCAGGGGCTTGGCTACACCTTC. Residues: CASSLDQGLGYTF.

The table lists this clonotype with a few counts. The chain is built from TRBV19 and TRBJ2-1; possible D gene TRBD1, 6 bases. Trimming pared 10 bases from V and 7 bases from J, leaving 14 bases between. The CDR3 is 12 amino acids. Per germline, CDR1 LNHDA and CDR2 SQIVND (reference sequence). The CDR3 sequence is CATSTGKNEQFF. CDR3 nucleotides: TGTGCCACTTCTACAGGGAAAAATGAGCAGTTCTTC.

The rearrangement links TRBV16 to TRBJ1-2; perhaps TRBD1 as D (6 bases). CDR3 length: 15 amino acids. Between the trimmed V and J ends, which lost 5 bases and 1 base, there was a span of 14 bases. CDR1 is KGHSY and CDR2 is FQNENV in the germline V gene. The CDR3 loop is CASSATGLNNYGYTF. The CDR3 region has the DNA TGTGCCAGCAGCGCAACAGGGCTCAATAACTATGGCTACACCTTC.

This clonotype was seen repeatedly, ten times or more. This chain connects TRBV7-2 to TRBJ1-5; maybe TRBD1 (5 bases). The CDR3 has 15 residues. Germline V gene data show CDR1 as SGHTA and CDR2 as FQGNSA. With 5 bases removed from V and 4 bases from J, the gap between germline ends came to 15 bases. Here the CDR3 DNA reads TGTGCCAGCAGCCCCTCACCTGACAGAAATCAGCCCCAGCATTTT. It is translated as CASSPSPDRNQPQHF.

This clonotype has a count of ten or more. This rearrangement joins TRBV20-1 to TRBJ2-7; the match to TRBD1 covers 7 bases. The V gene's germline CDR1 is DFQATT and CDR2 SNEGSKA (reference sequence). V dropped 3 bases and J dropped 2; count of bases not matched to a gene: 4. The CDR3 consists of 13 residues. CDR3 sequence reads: CSARGDRAYEQYF. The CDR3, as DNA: TGCAGTGCTAGGGGAGACAGGGCCTACGAGCAGTACTTC.

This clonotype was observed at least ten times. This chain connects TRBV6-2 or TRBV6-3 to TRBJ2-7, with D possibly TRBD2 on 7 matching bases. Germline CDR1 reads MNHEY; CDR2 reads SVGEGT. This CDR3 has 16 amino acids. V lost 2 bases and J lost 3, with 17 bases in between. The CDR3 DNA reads TGTGCCAGCAGTTACCCCACGGGGGGCGCAAACTACGAGCAGTACTTC. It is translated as CASSYPTGGANYEQYF.

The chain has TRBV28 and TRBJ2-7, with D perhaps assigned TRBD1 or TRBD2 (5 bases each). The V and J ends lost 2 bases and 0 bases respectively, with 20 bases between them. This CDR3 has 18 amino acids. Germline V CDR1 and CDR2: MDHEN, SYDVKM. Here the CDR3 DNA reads TGTGCCAGCAGTTTAGTCTCTGTTGGGACGCTGAACTCCTACGAGCAGTACTTC. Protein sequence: CASSLVSVGTLNSYEQYF.

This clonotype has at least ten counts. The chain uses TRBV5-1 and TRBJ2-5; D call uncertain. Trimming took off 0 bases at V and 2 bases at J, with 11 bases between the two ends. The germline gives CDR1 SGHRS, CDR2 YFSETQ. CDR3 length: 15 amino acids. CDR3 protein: CASSLGGMGQETQYF. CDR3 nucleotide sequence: TGCGCCAGCAGCTTGGGGGGAATGGGACAAGAGACCCAGTACTTC.

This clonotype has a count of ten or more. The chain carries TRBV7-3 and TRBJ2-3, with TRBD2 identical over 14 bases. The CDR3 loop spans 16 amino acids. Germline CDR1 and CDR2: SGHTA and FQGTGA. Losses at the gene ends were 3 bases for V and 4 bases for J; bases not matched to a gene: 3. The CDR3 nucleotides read TGTGCCAGCAGCTTTGGACTAGCGGGGGGAGCAGATACGCAGTATTTT. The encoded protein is CASSFGLAGGADTQYF.

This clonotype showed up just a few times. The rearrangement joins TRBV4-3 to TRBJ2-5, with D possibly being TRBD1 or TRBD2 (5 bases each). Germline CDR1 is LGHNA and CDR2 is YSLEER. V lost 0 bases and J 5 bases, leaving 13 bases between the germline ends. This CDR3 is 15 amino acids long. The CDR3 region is CASSQDLRGLETQYF. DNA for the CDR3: TGCGCCAGCAGCCAAGATCTACGGGGCTTGGAGACCCAGTACTTC.

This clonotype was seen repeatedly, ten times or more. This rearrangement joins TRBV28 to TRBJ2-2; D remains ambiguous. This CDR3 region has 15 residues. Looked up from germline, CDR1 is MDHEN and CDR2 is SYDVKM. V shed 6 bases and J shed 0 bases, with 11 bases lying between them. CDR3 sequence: CASSRKLPNTGELFF. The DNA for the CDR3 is TGTGCCAGCAGCCGAAAATTACCGAACACCGGGGAGCTGTTTTTT. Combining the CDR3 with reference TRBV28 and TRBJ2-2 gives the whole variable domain DVKVTQSSRYLVKRTGEKVFLECVQDMDHENMFWYRQDPGLGLRLIYFSYDVKMKEKGDIPEGYSVSREKKERFSLILESASTNQTSMYLCASSRKLPNTGELFFGEGSRLTVL.

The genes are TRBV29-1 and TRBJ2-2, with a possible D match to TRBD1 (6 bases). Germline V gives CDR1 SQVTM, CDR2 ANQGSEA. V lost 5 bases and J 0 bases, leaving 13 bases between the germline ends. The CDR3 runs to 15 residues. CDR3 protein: CSVSGRGSNTGELFF. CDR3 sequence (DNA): TGCAGCGTTTCGGGAAGGGGGTCGAACACCGGGGAGCTGTTTTTT.

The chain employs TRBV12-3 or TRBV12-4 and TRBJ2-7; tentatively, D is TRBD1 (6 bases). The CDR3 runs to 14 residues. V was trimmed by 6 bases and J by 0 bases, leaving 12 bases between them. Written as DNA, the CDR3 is TGTGCCAGCAGGTATGGACAGAGCTCCTACGAGCAGTACTTC. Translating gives CASRYGQSSYEQYF.

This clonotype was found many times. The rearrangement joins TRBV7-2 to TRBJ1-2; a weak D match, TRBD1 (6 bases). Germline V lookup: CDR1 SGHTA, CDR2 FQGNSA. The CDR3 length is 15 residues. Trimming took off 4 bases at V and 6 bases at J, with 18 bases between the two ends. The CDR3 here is CASSSPGGARDGYTF. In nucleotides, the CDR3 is TGTGCCAGCAGCTCGCCGGGGGGGGCGAGGGATGGCTACACCTTC.

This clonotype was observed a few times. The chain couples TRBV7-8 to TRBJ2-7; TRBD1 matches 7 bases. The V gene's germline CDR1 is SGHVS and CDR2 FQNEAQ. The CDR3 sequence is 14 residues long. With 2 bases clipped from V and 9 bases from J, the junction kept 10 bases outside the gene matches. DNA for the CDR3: TGTGCCAGCAGCTTACAGGGACAGCCCGAGGGGCAGTACTTC. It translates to CASSLQGQPEGQYF.

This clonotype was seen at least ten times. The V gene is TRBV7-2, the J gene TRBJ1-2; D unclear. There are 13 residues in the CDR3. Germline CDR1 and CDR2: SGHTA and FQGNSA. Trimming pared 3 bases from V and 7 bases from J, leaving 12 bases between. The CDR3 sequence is CASSFGPLGGYTF. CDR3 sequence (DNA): TGTGCCAGCAGCTTCGGGCCCTTGGGTGGCTACACCTTC.

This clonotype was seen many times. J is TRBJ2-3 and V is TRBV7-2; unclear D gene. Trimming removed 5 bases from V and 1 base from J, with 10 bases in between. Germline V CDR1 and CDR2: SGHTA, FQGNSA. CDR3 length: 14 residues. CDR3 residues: CASSLLSGTDTQYF. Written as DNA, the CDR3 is TGTGCCAGCAGCCTCCTCAGCGGCACAGATACGCAGTATTTT.

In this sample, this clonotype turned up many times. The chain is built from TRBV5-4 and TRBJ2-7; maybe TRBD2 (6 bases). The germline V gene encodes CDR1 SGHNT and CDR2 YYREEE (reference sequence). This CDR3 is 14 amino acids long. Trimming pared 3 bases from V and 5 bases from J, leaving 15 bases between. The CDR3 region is CASSSREAPDEQYF. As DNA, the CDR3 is TGTGCCAGCAGCTCGAGGGAGGCCCCGGACGAGCAGTACTTC.

The CDR3 reads CSALGGSPSTNEKLFF. DNA for the CDR3: TGCAGTGCCTTGGGGGGCAGTCCTTCAACTAATGAAAAACTGTTTTTT. The J gene is TRBJ1-4, the V gene TRBV20-1, with D maybe TRBD1 (6 bases). The V end lost 6 bases, the J end lost 0 bases, and 17 bases lay between the germline ends. Germline lookup yields CDR1 DFQATT and CDR2 SNEGSKA (reference sequence). This CDR3 has 16 residues.

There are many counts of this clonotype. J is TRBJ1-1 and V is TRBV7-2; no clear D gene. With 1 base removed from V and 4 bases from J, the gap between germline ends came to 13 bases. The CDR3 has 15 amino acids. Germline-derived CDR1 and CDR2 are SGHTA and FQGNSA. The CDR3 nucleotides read TGTGCCAGCAGCTTAGTGGTCTGGGTATCCACTGAAGCTTTCTTT. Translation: CASSLVVWVSTEAFF.

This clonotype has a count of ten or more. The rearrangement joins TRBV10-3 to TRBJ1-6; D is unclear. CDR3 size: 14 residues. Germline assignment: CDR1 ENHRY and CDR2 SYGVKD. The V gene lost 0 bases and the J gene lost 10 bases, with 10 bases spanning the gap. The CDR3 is CAISESTKSSPLHF. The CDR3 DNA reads TGTGCCATCAGTGAGTCGACCAAATCCTCACCCCTCCACTTT.

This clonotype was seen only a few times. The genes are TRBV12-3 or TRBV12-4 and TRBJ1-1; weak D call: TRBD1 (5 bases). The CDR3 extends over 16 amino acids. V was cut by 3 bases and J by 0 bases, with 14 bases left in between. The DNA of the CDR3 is TGTGCCAGCAGTTTTCAGGCAGGGTCCATGAACACTGAAGCTTTCTTT. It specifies CASSFQAGSMNTEAFF.

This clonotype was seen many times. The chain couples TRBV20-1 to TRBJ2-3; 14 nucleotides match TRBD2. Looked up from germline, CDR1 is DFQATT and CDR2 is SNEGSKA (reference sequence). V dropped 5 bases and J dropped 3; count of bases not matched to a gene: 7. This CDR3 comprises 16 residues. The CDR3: CSAARLAGGPTDTQYF. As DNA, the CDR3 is TGCAGTGCTGCCCGACTAGCGGGGGGGCCGACAGATACGCAGTATTTT.

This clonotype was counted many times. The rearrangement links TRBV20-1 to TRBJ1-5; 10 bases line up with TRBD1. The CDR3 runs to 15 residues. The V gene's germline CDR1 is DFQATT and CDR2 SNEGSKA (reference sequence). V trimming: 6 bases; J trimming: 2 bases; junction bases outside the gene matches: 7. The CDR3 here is CSAKKTGGGNQPQHF. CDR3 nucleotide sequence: TGCAGTGCGAAGAAGACAGGGGGCGGCAATCAGCCCCAGCATTTT.

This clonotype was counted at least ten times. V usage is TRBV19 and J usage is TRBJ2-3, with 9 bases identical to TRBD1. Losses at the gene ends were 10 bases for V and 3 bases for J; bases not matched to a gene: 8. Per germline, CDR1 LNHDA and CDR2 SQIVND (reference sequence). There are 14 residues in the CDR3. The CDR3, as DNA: TGTGCCACACGTCCGGGACAGGGAACAGATACGCAGTATTTT. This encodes CATRPGQGTDTQYF.

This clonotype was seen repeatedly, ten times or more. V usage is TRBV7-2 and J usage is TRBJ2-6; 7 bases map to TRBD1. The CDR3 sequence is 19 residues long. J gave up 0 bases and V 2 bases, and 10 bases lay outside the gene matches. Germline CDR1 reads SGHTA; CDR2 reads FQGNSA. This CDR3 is CASSLRPRQGTSGANVLTF. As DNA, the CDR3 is TGTGCCAGCAGCTTAAGGCCGAGACAGGGCACCTCTGGGGCCAACGTCCTGACTTTC. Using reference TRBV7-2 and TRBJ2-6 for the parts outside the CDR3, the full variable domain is GAGVSQSPSNKVTEKGKDVELRCDPISGHTALYWYRQSLGQGLEFLIYFQGNSAPDKSGLPSDRFSAERTGGSVSTLTIQRTQQEDSAVYLCASSLRPRQGTSGANVLTFGAGSRLTVL.

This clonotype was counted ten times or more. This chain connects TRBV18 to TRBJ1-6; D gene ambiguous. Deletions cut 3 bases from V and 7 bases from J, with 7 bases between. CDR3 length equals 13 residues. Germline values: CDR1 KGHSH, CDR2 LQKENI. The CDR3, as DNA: TGTGCCAGCTCACCTGGTGAGAATTCACCCCTCCACTTT. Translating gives CASSPGENSPLHF.

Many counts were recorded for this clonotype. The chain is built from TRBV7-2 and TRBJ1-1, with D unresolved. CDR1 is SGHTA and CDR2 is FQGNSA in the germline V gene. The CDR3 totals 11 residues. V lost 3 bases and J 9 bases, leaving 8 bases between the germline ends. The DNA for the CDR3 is TGTGCCAGCAGCTTTACACAGCAAGCTTTCTTT. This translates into CASSFTQQAFF.

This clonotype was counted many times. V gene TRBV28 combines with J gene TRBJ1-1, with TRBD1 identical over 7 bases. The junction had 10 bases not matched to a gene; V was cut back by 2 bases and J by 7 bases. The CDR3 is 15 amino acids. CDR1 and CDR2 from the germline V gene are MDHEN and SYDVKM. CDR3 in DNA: TGTGCCAGCAGTTTAGTTCGACAGGGAGCTAATGAAGCTTTCTTT. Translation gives CASSLVRQGANEAFF. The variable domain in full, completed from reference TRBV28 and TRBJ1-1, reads DVKVTQSSRYLVKRTGEKVFLECVQDMDHENMFWYRQDPGLGLRLIYFSYDVKMKEKGDIPEGYSVSREKKERFSLILESASTNQTSMYLCASSLVRQGANEAFFGQGTRLTVV.